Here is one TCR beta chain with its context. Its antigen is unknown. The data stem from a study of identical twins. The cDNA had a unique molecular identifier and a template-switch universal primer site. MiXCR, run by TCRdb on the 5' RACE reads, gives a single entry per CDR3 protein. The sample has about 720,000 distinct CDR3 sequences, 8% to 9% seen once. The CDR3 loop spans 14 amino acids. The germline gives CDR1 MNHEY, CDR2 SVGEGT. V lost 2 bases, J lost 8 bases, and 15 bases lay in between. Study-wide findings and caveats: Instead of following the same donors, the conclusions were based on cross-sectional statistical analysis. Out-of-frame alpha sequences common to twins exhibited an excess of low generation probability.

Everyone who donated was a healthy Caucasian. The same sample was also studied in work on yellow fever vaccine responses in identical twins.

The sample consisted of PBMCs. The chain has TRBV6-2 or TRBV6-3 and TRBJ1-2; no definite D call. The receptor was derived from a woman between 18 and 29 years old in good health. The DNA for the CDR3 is TGTGCCAGCAGTTACAACCAGGATCTCGGGGGCTACACCTTC. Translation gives CASSYNQDLGGYTF.